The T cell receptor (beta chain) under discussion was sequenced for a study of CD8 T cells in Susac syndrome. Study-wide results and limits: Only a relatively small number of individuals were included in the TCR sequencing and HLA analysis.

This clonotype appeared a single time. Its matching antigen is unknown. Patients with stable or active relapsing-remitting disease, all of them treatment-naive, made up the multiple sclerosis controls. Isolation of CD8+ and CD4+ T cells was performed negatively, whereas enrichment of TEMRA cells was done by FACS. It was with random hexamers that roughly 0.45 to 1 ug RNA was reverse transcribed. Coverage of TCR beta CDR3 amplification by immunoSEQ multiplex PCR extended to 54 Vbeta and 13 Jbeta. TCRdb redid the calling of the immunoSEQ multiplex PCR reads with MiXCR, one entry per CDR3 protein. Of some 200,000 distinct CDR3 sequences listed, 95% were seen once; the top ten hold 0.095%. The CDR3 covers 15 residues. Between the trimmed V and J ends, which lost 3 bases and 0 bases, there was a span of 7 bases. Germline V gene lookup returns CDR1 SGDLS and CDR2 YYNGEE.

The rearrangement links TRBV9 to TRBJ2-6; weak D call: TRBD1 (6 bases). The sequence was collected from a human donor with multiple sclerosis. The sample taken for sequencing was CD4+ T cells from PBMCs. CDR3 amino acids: CASSAQGSGANVLTF. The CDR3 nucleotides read TGTGCCAGCAGCGCACAGGGCTCTGGGGCCAACGTCCTGACTTTC.